The TCR beta chain under discussion was sequenced for a study of blood T cell repertoires in COVID-19. Per germline, CDR1 MGHRA and CDR2 YSYEKL. The CDR3 is made up of 13 amino acids. V gave up 4 bases and J gave up 2 bases, with 9 bases separating them. The protocol was immunoSEQ multiplex PCR, while the TCRdb copy is restricted to in-frame clones and leaves out a portion. The table includes 86,000 or so clones, 91% detected once. This sequence was found in a woman between 45 and 60 years old in a cohort sampled during active COVID-19. The sample consisted of peripheral blood. The genes are TRBV4-1 and TRBJ2-7, with D perhaps TRBD1 (6 bases). CDR3 in DNA: TGCGCCAGCAGCCGCACAGGGACCTACGAGCAGTACTTC. This encodes CASSRTGTYEQYF.